This entry features one T cell receptor beta chain sequence. What this receptor recognizes is not known. There are no base qualities to consult, and no much larger clone falls within one base. CDR1 and CDR2 were assigned from the germline V gene as SGHAT and FQNNGV. Reading from cysteine to phenylalanine, the CDR3 counts 14 amino acids. The DNA shown is the 42-base CDR3, in frame from base 1. The germline ends are 16 bases apart after V is trimmed by 7 bases and J by 4 bases. CD8 naive samples were CD45RO-negative cells positively selected for CCR7, giving a CD45RA+CCR7+ population that excluded TemRA cells. The donors were healthy, HIV-negative adults with no recently reported acute infections or vaccinations. Only Caucasian adults living in Nashville, Tennessee, USA were represented among the donors. Blood was collected by leukapheresis, and PBMCs were isolated by Ficoll-Histopaque density gradient centrifugation and then cryopreserved in liquid nitrogen vapor phase. Analytical flow cytometry was used to check the purity and quantity of every magnetically sorted T cell population. Genomic DNA was isolated from each sorted fraction and quantified by UV absorbance on a Nanodrop 2000c.

Using the deep immunoSEQ assay, TCR CDR3 regions were amplified from genomic DNA by multiplex PCR. For each cell subset, the extracted genomic DNA was distributed evenly across all wells of several immunoSEQ 96-well plates, and each plate served as one replicate. Each replicate PCR for sorted subsets received 200 ng genomic DNA, equal to tens of thousands of T cell genomes. Purified libraries were quantified with a Qubit 3.0 fluorometer, sized on a Bioanalyzer 2100, and re-quantified with the KAPA Library Quantification kit. Every immunoSEQ 96-well plate was sequenced on a separate single-read 150-cycle Illumina NextSeq 550 flow cell. In the authors' own workflow: Because the immunoSEQ output included only junctional sequences and no quality scores, the filtering could not be the same as the filtering used for full-length reads. Sequences were annotated with PyIR, a Python wrapper for IgBLAST v1.9, and V/J genes and CDR3 were assigned using IMGT germline references. Reads were removed for weak V/J assignments (E-value above 1e-6), missing CDR3, stop codons, out-of-frame junctions, or ambiguous translated residues. A V3J clonotype was defined by an identical inferred V gene, J gene, and CDR3 amino acid sequence. Percentage overlap between repertoires was calculated by dividing the number of shared unique clonotypes by the size of the smaller repertoire. RTK rarefaction, the Chao1 estimator, and Recon v2.1 estimates of unobserved clonotypes were used to assess repertoire richness. Generation probabilities were computed with OLGA for all TCRbeta clonotypes obtained by the gDNA method from a handful of donors. Entries here come from immuneACCESS through TCRdb and include only in-frame sequences with V and J called. Some clones fail to appear in such tables; in the studies checked, an unresolved V gene covers under half of the shortfall, and the cause of the remainder is unknown. The V and J calls and the clone size are those of that table, but D and trimming were determined from the DNA. The table for this sample lists around 1,900,000 clones; 90% to 95% of them were counted only once. The biggest ten clones account for less than 2% of the sample.

This record belongs to a study of shared clonotypes between healthy human individuals (dated by TCRdb to 2018 to 2020). Regarding the study in general: The cohort included three men and two women between 18 and 49 years of age. For each donor, three plates each were used for CD4 naive and CD4 memory, two plates were used for CD8 naive, and one plate was used for CD8 memory. To estimate repertoire size and how much clonotype sharing occurs between individuals, the study deeply sequenced the blood TCR repertoires of several healthy adults. Libraries were prepared and TCR repertoires were sequenced by different laboratories using diverse techniques, in order to increase sequencing depth and limit assay-specific biases. Each donor's leukapheresis produced roughly between roughly 0.85 and 9.5 billion PBMCs. Overall results and qualifications from the work: Larger estimated clonotype richness was generally found for naive subsets than for memory subsets. Pairwise subsampling indicated that sequencing depth was expected to affect the degree of clonotype sharing among donors. When several donors were compared, the shared fraction of clonotypes was about 5% for naive CD4, approximately 3.3% for naive CD8, 2% to 2.5% for memory CD4, and roughly 0.43% for memory CD8. Higher generation probabilities were observed for clonotypes shared by all four sorted-subset donors than for non-shared clonotypes. Rarefaction of sorted-subset datasets indicated incomplete sequencing despite the large sequencing depth. The small number of donors limited the genetic and exposure-history diversity represented. Sampling was restricted to blood, and TCR repertoires in tissue are likely to differ from TCR repertoires in blood.

This TCR was recovered from a man aged 18 to 29 in good health. Some clones in this sample may be carry-over from other donors' samples. Material: naive CD8+ T cells from PBMCs. The label giving this sample's cell subset or site can be read as: CD45RA+CCR7+. This receptor chain uses TRBV11-2 and TRBJ2-5, with no reliable assignment of the D segment. The nucleotide sequence is TGTGCCAGCACCACTGGCCGGGCTCTAGAGACCCAGTACTTC. Its coded protein is CASTTGRALETQYF.